This section outlines one T cell receptor (beta chain) sequence together with its context. Given the absence of the conserved phenylalanine or tryptophan at the CDR3 end, a read error is likely. Co-extraction of both nucleic acids (RNA and DNA) used roughly 18-32 mg of unsorted bulk tissue. A constant-region primer served to make TCR beta cDNA from about 500 ng total RNA. Slightly modified ARM-PCR, run as three nested multiplex PCR rounds, produced the TCR beta libraries. The first two PCR rounds used TRBV1-TRBV30 forward primers with a C-beta reverse primer, nine to ten cycles each. MiXCR, applied by TCRdb to the multiplex PCR reads, yields one record per CDR3 protein. The table has over 35,000 distinct CDR3 sequences, roughly 74% seen once. Germline-derived CDR1 and CDR2 are SGHRS and YFSETQ. The CDR3 sequence is 15 residues long. This specimen comes from a study of tumor-infiltrating lymphocytes in primary liver carcinoma.

The sequence was obtained from a man aged 35 to 55 with primary liver carcinoma and hepatitis B virus infection. Sequencing was performed on liver tumor tissue from sampling region 4. As to subset: tumor region T4, right-lateral pole. The chain joins TRBV5-1 to TRBJ2-7, with D perhaps TRBD1 or TRBD2 (7 bases each). The CDR3 is CTSSARGGSSYEQYL. CDR3 sequence (DNA): TGCACCAGCAGCGCCAGGGGGGGGTCGTCCTACGAGCAGTACTTA.